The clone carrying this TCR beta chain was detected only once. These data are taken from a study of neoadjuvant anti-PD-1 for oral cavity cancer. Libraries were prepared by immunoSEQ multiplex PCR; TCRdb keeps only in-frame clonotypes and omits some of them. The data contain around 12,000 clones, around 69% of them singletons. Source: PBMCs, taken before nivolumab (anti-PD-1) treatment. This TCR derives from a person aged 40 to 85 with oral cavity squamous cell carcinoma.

CDR3 bases: TGTGCCAGCAGGGAGACTAGCGGACACACAGATACGCAGTATTTT. It encodes CASRETSGHTDTQYF. The V call is TRBV7-9, the J call TRBJ2-3, with 9 bases aligning to TRBD2. Germline V CDR1 and CDR2: SEHNR, FQNEAQ (reference sequence). V shed 6 bases and J 2 bases; nucleotides not matched to a gene: 6. The CDR3 spans 15 residues.